This TCR beta chain stems from a study of CD8+ T cells in alopecia areata. The CDR3 length is 14 residues. V lost 11 bases, J lost 1 base, and 17 bases lay in between. Germline V gives CDR1 SNHLY, CDR2 FYNNEI. Regarding treatment: oral pan-JAK inhibitor, 5-10 mg twice daily. Following RNA extraction, reverse transcription yielded cDNA that acted as the sequencing template. Here immunoSEQ multiplex PCR was the method, and the copy in TCRdb shows in-frame clones only, minus some. The sample shows about 150,000 clones, nearly 55% of them seen only once. The source of this sequence is a human donor with alopecia areata. The material sequenced was CD8+ T cells sorted from blood, taken at week 4, from a patient treated with tofacitinib. This sequence joins TRBV2 and TRBJ1-1; maybe TRBD1 (5 bases). The CDR3 DNA is TGTGCCCTCCGGGCGGGGGGAACGAACACTGAAGCTTTCTTT. Its protein product is CALRAGGTNTEAFF.